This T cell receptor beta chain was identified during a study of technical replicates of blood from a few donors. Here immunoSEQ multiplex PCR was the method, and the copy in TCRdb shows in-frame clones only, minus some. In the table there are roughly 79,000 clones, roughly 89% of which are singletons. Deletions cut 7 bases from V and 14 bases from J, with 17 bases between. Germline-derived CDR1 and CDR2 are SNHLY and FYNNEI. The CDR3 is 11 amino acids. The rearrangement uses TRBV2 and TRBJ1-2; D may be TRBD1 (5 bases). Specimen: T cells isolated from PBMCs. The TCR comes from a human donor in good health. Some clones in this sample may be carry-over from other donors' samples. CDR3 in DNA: TGTGCCAGCACCCTAGGGGTTCTTCTGACCTTC. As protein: CASTLGVLLTF.